This is a list of T cell receptor beta chains from one sample in a study of blood T cell repertoires in COVID-19. Sequenced by immunoSEQ multiplex PCR; TCRdb stores in-frame clones only, minus some. The sample has some 150,000 clones; about nine tenths are singletons. The sample taken for sequencing was peripheral blood. These receptors were taken from a woman aged 55 to 70 who had recovered from COVID-19. Both conserved end residues are part of each CDR3. A D gene is named only where the DNA matches it firmly. Rows may omit the clone size; those that give it use once, few, many or a size class.

TRBD1 | TRBJ1-3 | TRBV4-2 | - | TGTGCCAGCAGCCAAGAGGGACAGGGCTATTCTGGAAACACCATATATTTT | CASSQEGQGYSGNTIYF
- | TRBJ1-1 | TRBV28 | - | TGTGCCAGCAGTTCCGCGGACAGTTGGGCTTTCTTT | CASSSADSWAFF
TRBD2 | TRBJ2-5 | TRBV7-2 | few | TGTGCCAGCAGCTTAGGGGGACTAGCGGGGCAAGAGACCCAGTACTTC | CASSLGGLAGQETQYF
TRBD2 | TRBJ2-3 | TRBV4-2 | - | TGTGCCAGCGCTAGCGGGGGGGCCATAGATACGCAGTATTTT | CASASGGAIDTQYF
- | TRBJ1-2 | TRBV28 | - | TGTGCCAGCAGTTTAGTCGGGGGAGGGCTCGTATTCTATGGCTACACCTTC | CASSLVGGGLVFYGYTF
- | TRBJ2-7 | TRBV5-1 | - | TGCGCCAGCAGCCTGGGCACAGGGTTCCCCTACGAGCAGTACTTC | CASSLGTGFPYEQYF
- | TRBJ1-1 | TRBV5-1 | - | TGCGCCAGCAGCTTGGTGTCAGGGGTGGGTGAAGCTTTCTTT | CASSLVSGVGEAFF
TRBD2 | TRBJ2-1 | TRBV6-5 | - | TGTGCCAGCAGTTCGGGACTAGCGGATGAGCAGTTCTTC | CASSSGLADEQFF
- | TRBJ2-4 | TRBV4-2 | - | TGTGCCAGCAGCCAAGATTTAGGGGGTCTCAAAAACATTCAGTACTTC | CASSQDLGGLKNIQYF
- | TRBJ1-3 | TRBV3-1/TRBV3-2 | - | TGTGCCAGCAGCCAAGTCGGGGAACCCTCTGGAAACACCATATATTTT | CASSQVGEPSGNTIYF
TRBD1 | TRBJ1-2 | TRBV5-4 | - | TGTGCCAGCAGAAGGACAGGCCGACGTGGCTACACCTTC | CASRRTGRRGYTF
TRBD1 | TRBJ2-2 | TRBV19 | - | TGTGCCAGTAGTAAACAGGGGGCGGGTGAGCTGTTTTTT | CASSKQGAGELFF
TRBD2 | TRBJ2-6 | TRBV28 | once | TGTGCCAGCAGTTTATATGGCGGGGGGGCCGTTTCTGGGGCCAACGTCCTGACTTTC | CASSLYGGGAVSGANVLTF
- | TRBJ2-6 | TRBV30 | - | TGTGCCTGGACCGGCAGCCGACAGAACTCTGGGGCCAACGTCCTGACTTTC | CAWTGSRQNSGANVLTF
- | TRBJ2-1 | TRBV10-2 | - | TGCGCCAGCGGCCCCTACAATGAGCAGTTCTTC | CASGPYNEQFF
- | TRBJ1-5 | TRBV7-8 | - | TGTGCCAGCAGCCCGGGCCGGGGAGGCAATCAGCCCCAGCATTTT | CASSPGRGGNQPQHF
TRBD1 | TRBJ1-2 | TRBV4-1 | - | TGCGCCAGCAGCTCCCAGACAGGGGCCGACTATGGCTACACCTTC | CASSSQTGADYGYTF
- | TRBJ1-3 | TRBV28 | - | TGTGCCAGCAGTTTAGAGGGACATTTGAGAAACACCATATATTTT | CASSLEGHLRNTIYF
- | TRBJ2-2 | TRBV11-2 | few | TGTGCCAGCAGGAAAGAGGGTGGTGGCACCGGGGAGCTGTTTTTT | CASRKEGGGTGELFF
- | TRBJ1-5 | TRBV18 | - | TGTGCCAGCTCGTCCGCGGGGCTTAGCAATCAGCCCCAGCATTTT | CASSSAGLSNQPQHF
TRBD1 | TRBJ2-2 | TRBV5-1 | - | TGCGCCAGCGGACAGGGAGGGAACACCGGGGAGCTGTTTTTT | CASGQGGNTGELFF
TRBD2 | TRBJ2-3 | TRBV15 | - | TGTGCCACCAAGGGACTAGCGGGGGCCTTCACAGATACGCAGTATTTT | CATKGLAGAFTDTQYF
TRBD2 | TRBJ2-1 | TRBV7-3 | - | TGTGCCAGCAGTTACCTAGCGGGGGAGTACAATGAGCAGTTCTTC | CASSYLAGEYNEQFF
- | TRBJ2-7 | TRBV14 | once | TGTGCCAGCAGCCGATGGACAAGTGGGTCCTACGAGCAGTACTTC | CASSRWTSGSYEQYF
- | TRBJ1-3 | TRBV6-5 | few | TGTGCCAGCAGTTACTCTGGCCAGGGTGGTGGAAACACCATATATTTT | CASSYSGQGGGNTIYF
TRBD2 | TRBJ2-5 | TRBV9 | once | TGTGCCAGCAGCGTAGGGACTAGCGGGGGGGCCAGCCAAGAGACCCAGTACTTC | CASSVGTSGGASQETQYF
TRBD1 | TRBJ2-3 | TRBV6-5 | - | TGTGCCACCAGGACCCCAGGGGGTGAGGATACGCAGTATTTT | CATRTPGGEDTQYF
- | TRBJ1-4 | TRBV2 | once | TGTGCCAGCACCGCTCAGGGGTTCGGCGAAAAACTGTTTTTT | CASTAQGFGEKLFF
TRBD2 | TRBJ2-5 | TRBV27 | few | TGTGCCAGCAGCCCGGTGGAGCGGGGGAGCGCCCAGTACTTC | CASSPVERGSAQYF
TRBD1 | TRBJ1-1 | TRBV7-9 | - | TGTGCCAGCAGCTTAGCGCAGGGGGCTTGGGACACTGAAGCTTTCTTT | CASSLAQGAWDTEAFF
- | TRBJ1-1 | TRBV6-5 | - | TGTGCCAGCAGTCCCTCGGGCCTCGGGGAGGCTTTCTTT | CASSPSGLGEAFF
- | TRBJ2-6 | TRBV5-1 | - | TGCGCCAGCAGTGGGAGTTCTGGGGCCAACGTCCTGACTTTC | CASSGSSGANVLTF
TRBD1 | TRBJ2-2 | TRBV11-2 | - | TGTGCCAGCAGCCCTAATGCGGACAGGGGGATAACCGGGGAGCTGTTTTTT | CASSPNADRGITGELFF
- | TRBJ1-2 | TRBV2 | - | TGTGCCAGCAGCCTGAGACGAGGAGTTAACTATGGCTACACCTTC | CASSLRRGVNYGYTF
TRBD1 | TRBJ1-4 | TRBV19 | few | TGTGCCAGTGGACAGGCGGACCCTGAAAAACTGTTTTTT | CASGQADPEKLFF
- | TRBJ1-2 | TRBV11-1 | once | TGTGCCAGCAGCTTAAGCCAAGCTTCTAACTATGGCTACACCTTC | CASSLSQASNYGYTF
- | TRBJ2-2 | TRBV29-1 | few | TGCAGCGCCGAGGGGGTAGATACCGGGGAGCTGTTTTTT | CSAEGVDTGELFF
- | TRBJ2-7 | TRBV29-1 | - | TGCAGCGTTGAAGCGGGGCGGGGTGTCGGGGAGCAGTACTTC | CSVEAGRGVGEQYF
TRBD1 | TRBJ1-2 | TRBV5-4 | - | TGTGCCAGCAGCCGTCCCGGGACAGGGTTCGGCTACACCTTC | CASSRPGTGFGYTF
- | TRBJ2-5 | TRBV10-3 | - | TGTGCCATCAGTGACGGGAAAGAGACCCAGTACTTC | CAISDGKETQYF
- | TRBJ2-2 | TRBV6-5 | - | TGTGCCACCCATGCGGGGGCGGGCGGGGAGCTGTTTTTT | CATHAGAGGELFF
TRBD1 | TRBJ1-1 | TRBV2 | - | TGTGCCAGCGGGGGGACAGTGAACACTGAAGCTTTCTTT | CASGGTVNTEAFF
- | TRBJ2-5 | TRBV5-1 | - | TGCGCCAGCAGCCCCACCAACGGACAGAAAGAGACCCAGTACTTC | CASSPTNGQKETQYF
- | TRBJ2-7 | TRBV2 | - | TGTGCCAGCAGTGGTCCAAACAGGAGGGTCTCCTACGAGCAGTACTTC | CASSGPNRRVSYEQYF
TRBD2 | TRBJ2-1 | TRBV24-1 | - | TGTGCCACCAGTGAAGCCGGACTAGGGAGCTCCTACAATGAGCAGTTCTTC | CATSEAGLGSSYNEQFF